This TCR beta chain was identified during a study of T cell responses to AZD1222 COVID-19 vaccine. Produced via immunoSEQ multiplex PCR; TCRdb's table is partial and in-frame only. The table lists about 110,000 clones, about 90% of them singletons. Trimming removed 3 bases from V and 5 bases from J, with 14 bases in between. The CDR3 sequence is 15 residues long. Per the germline V gene, CDR1 is LNHDA and CDR2 is SQIVND (reference sequence). To note about this clone: Its antigen is currently unknown.

Overall study findings and caveats: After the peak T cell response, and only then, were repertoires sampled. Clonal diversity may have been underestimated in mostly white British donors. Unmutated variant regions are reportedly the target of nearly half of TCRs that are spike-specific.

The starting material was peripheral blood, obtained on day 0 of AZD1222 vaccination. The receptor was isolated from an adult in good health. The J gene is TRBJ1-5, the V gene TRBV19; D is unclear. The CDR3: CASSIIPGPDQPQHF. CDR3 bases: TGTGCCAGTAGTATTATTCCCGGACCAGATCAGCCCCAGCATTTT.